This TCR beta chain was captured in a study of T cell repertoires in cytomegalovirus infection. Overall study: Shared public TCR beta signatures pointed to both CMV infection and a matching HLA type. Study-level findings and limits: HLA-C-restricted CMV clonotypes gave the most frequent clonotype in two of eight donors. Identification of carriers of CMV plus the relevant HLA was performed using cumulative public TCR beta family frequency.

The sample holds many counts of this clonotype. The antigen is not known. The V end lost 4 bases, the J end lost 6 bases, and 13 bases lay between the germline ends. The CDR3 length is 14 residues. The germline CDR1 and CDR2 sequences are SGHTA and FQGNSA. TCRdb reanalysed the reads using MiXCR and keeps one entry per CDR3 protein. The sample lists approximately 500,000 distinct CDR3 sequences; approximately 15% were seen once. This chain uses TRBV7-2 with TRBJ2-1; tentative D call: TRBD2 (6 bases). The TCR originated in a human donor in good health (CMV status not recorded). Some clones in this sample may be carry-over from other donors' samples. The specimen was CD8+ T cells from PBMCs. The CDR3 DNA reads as TGTGCCAGCAGCTCTGCCGGGAGTCCCAATGAGCAGTTCTTC. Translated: CASSSAGSPNEQFF.